What follows is one T cell receptor (beta chain) and its context. No cognate antigen has been identified for it. Base qualities are missing; no much larger clone stands one base away. The data belong to a study of beta chain features in type 1 diabetes (dated by TCRdb to the late 2010s). As for the study more broadly: Mean age, gender distribution, total cell number and subset yield were not different between patients and healthy donors. A total of some 110 million sorted cells were examined across all samples, and the number of cells per subset was strongly correlated with RNA yield. In the study, TCRB repertoires of sorted circulating CD4+ T cell subsets from recently diagnosed type 1 diabetes patients were compared with those of matched healthy donors. Regulatory and stem cell-like memory subsets were obtained from only 8 patients and roughly 8 healthy donors, while naive and central memory subsets were obtained from all 30 or so donors. Study-wide conclusions, independent of this receptor: Shorter templates might have been favored by PCR, but patient and control samples were amplified and corrected together, so both groups would have been affected equally by any skew. Only small numbers of individuals were included in the HLA sub-analyses, which left unresolved whether HLA type had any influence on TCRB rearrangement. A moderate but significant shortening of TCRB CDR3 length was observed in type 1 diabetes patients in all four CD4+ subsets. Naive, central memory and regulatory TCRB repertoires appeared to be more similar among patients than among healthy donors. Because cDNA was sequenced instead of genomic DNA, activated cells with high expression could be over-represented, although the groups did not differ in activation or CD3 levels. Fewer insertions and more nucleotide deletions at VDJ recombination sites were observed in patients with type 1 diabetes, implying thymic rearrangement abnormalities.

A single peripheral blood draw of around 0.11 L on average was collected from each donor into heparinised tubes. Using a panel that included CD45RO, CCR7, CD25, CD127, CD95 and CD27, naive, central memory, regulatory and stem cell-like memory CD4+ T cells were sorted on a BD FACSAria II. A purity above 95% was achieved for all sorted populations. PBMCs were isolated right away by Lymphoprep density gradient centrifugation and were stained directly, without culture. So that batch effects would be minimized, each experiment stained and sorted samples in pairs, pairing one healthy donor with one patient. Ends trimmed: V by 5 bases, J by 4 bases; bases unmatched to a gene: 7. The germline V gene provides CDR1 MDHEN and CDR2 SYDVKM. The CDR3 runs 14 residues from the cysteine to the phenylalanine. Solely the CDR3 DNA is kept, with 42 bases framed from the first base. The High Capacity cDNA Reverse Transcription Kit was used to reverse transcribe all of the isolated RNA, meaning that expressed TCRB transcripts were what got sequenced. Deep immunoSEQ sequencing was performed on naive, central memory and regulatory T cell samples, with an average of roughly 3.5 million total reads per sample. Sorted cells were lysed in RLT buffer, and RNA was extracted using DNase-treated RNeasy Micro or Mini kits according to cell number. To prevent cross-contamination, every cell subset was processed on its own, while patient and healthy donor samples were processed together. TCRB sequences were amplified from cDNA with the immunoSEQ multiplex PCR, producing 87-bp fragments spanning the CDR3 region. Amplicons were sequenced on the Illumina HiSeq platform. Concerning the study's data processing: Synthetic template baselines were used to correct PCR bias computationally, reads within Hamming distance 2 were collapsed together, and singletons that could not be merged were discarded. Reads were aligned against IMGT so that V, D and J genes, CDR3 length and insertions or deletions at six rearrangement sites could be assigned. Clonotype counts were normalized to sorted cell number within each subset before computing true diversity and Gini coefficients with the tcR R package. The overlap coefficient, calculated on TCRB nucleotide sequences, was used to measure repertoire sharing. TCRdb retrieved this table from immuneACCESS and kept in-frame rearrangements only. Not all clones are present; in checked studies, unresolved V genes account for under half, and no reason is known for the remainder. Clone size and V and J calls were adopted from that table, with D and trimming inferred from the DNA. The sample table shows roughly 53,000 clones, and roughly 39% are seen once. About 1.5% of the sample rests with the top ten.

The chain is made from TRBV28 and TRBJ1-1; the central 7 bases match TRBD1. Sequencing was done on a sample of Tregs from blood. The meaning of the sample's cell subset or site label: regulatory CD4+ T cells. The source of this sequence is a man under 40 with type 1 diabetes. The bases are TGTGCCAGCAGTCGTAGGGGGCGAGTCACTGAAGCTTTCTTT. Its coded protein is CASSRRGRVTEAFF.